These 10 T cell receptor beta chains came from one sample sequenced in a study of STAT3 mutations in large granular lymphocyte leukemia (dated by TCRdb to 2018 to 2020). Points the paper makes about the study in general: At least one immunodominant TCRbeta clonotype was identified in every T-LGLL patient, and multiple immunodominant subclonotypes were identified in about half of the T-LGLL patients.

Receptors were amplified or captured by the immunoSEQ multiplex PCR assay. TCRdb stores this immuneACCESS table with in-frame sequences only. Part of the clones is absent; in the studies checked, under half of the shortfall reflects unresolved V genes, and no reason is known for the rest. Here the sample has about 6,700 clones; roughly 50% occur a single time. The leading ten clones occupy 76% of the sample. Their antigens remain unidentified. The sequenced sample consisted of peripheral blood mononuclear cells. Receptors were obtained from a boy younger than 18 with T-cell large granular lymphocyte leukemia. Some clones in this sample may be carry-over from other donors' samples. The age is the age at diagnosis.

This clone was seen only a few times. The chain's CDR3 is CASGDNYGYTF. CDR3 bases: TGTGCCAGCGGGGATAACTATGGCTACACCTTC. J is TRBJ1-2 and V is TRBV27; D is unclear. CDR1 MNHEY and CDR2 SMNVEV come from the germline V gene (reference sequence). V was pared by 8 bases and J by 1 base, with 5 bases between. The CDR3 extends over 11 amino acids.

In nucleotides, the CDR3 is TGCAGCGTTACAATACAAGGGAACGAGCAGTACTTC. Encoded protein: CSVTIQGNEQYF. This chain connects TRBV29-1 to TRBJ2-7, with no clear D. CDR1 is SQVTM and CDR2 is ANQGSEA in the germline V gene. The CDR3 spans 12 residues. Between the trimmed V and J ends, which lost 5 bases and 5 bases, there was a span of 13 bases.

This chain connects TRBV4-1 to TRBJ2-1; D is unclear. This CDR3 is built from 14 residues. V was trimmed by 3 bases and J by 9 bases, leaving 15 bases between them. Looked up from germline, CDR1 is MGHRA and CDR2 is YSYEKL. The CDR3 loop reads CASSHLNLESEQFF. The CDR3 region has the DNA TGCGCCAGCAGCCACCTGAATCTAGAGTCTGAGCAGTTCTTC.

The chain recombines TRBV27 with TRBJ2-7, with 11 positions matching TRBD2. Germline-derived CDR1 and CDR2 are MNHEY and SMNVEV (reference sequence). This CDR3 is built from 15 residues. V lost 4 bases and J lost 2; bases outside the gene matches: 4. CDR3: CASSSLTSGAYEQYF. CDR3 sequence (DNA): TGTGCCAGCAGTTCTTTGACTAGCGGGGCCTACGAGCAGTACTTC.

The chain uses TRBV6-5 and TRBJ1-2; D gene ambiguous. This CDR3 contains 11 residues. The germline V gene encodes CDR1 MNHEY and CDR2 SVGAGI. The V end lost 2 bases, the J end lost 10 bases, and 8 bases lay between the germline ends. In DNA, the CDR3 is TGTGCCAGCAGTTACAGGGAGGTCTACACCTTC. Translating it yields CASSYREVYTF.

This clone was counted between two and nine times. The chain links TRBV7-9 to TRBJ2-7; D not resolved. The CDR3 consists of 12 residues. Looked up from germline, CDR1 is SEHNR and CDR2 is FQNEAQ (reference sequence). V dropped 2 bases and J dropped 4 bases, with 6 bases sitting between them. CDR3 residues: CASSLIQYEQYF. DNA of the CDR3: TGTGCCAGCAGCTTAATCCAGTACGAGCAGTACTTC.

The rearrangement uses TRBV6-5 and TRBJ2-2, with D possibly matching TRBD1 (6 bases). Germline loops: CDR1 MNHEY, CDR2 SVGAGI. The CDR3 covers 14 residues. The ends were cut back, 6 bases at V and 7 bases at J, with 15 bases in the middle. CDR3 DNA sequence: TGTGCCAGCAGCCGTACTGGGACAAGCGGGGAGCTGTTTTTT. It specifies CASSRTGTSGELFF.

The gene calls are TRBV30 and TRBJ1-5; 11 bases match TRBD1. The V gene end was trimmed by 1 base and the J gene end by 5 bases; junction bases not matched to a gene: 4. The CDR3 extends over 15 amino acids. Germline V CDR1 and CDR2: GTSNPN, SVGIG (reference sequence). CDR3 DNA sequence: TGTGCCTGGAGTGGCGGGACAGGGGGAGATCAGCCCCAGCATTTT. This translates into CAWSGGTGGDQPQHF.

The DNA for the CDR3 is TGTGCCAGCAGCCGAGGGACTAGCACCTCCTACGAGCAGTACTTC. Its protein product is CASSRGTSTSYEQYF. V is TRBV14 and J is TRBJ2-7; the match to TRBD2 covers 9 bases. The CDR3 runs 15 residues. The J segment lost 0 bases and the V segment lost 4 bases, leaving 4 bases of the junction unmatched. Germline V gives CDR1 SGHDN, CDR2 FVKESK.

The chain combines TRBV4-1 with TRBJ2-7; TRBD2 aligns across 16 bases. This CDR3 is built from 19 residues. The V and J ends lost 0 bases and 6 bases, in that order; junction bases with no gene match: 11. Germline CDR1 reads MGHRA; CDR2 reads YSYEKL. The DNA of the CDR3 is TGCGCCAGCAGCCAAGAAAAAGGGACTAGCGGGAGGGCCTCCGGCGAGCAGTACTTC. Its protein is CASSQEKGTSGRASGEQYF.